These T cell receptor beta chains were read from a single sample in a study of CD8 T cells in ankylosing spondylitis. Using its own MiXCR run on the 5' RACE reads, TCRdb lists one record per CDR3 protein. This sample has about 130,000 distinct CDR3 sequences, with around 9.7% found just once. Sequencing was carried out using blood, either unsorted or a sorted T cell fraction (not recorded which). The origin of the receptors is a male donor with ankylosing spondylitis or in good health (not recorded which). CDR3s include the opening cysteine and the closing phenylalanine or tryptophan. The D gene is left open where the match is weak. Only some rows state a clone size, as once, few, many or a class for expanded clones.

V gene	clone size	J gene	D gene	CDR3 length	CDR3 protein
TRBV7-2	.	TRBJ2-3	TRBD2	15	CASSPSGGRTDTQYF
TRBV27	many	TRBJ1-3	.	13	CASSPGAGNTIYF
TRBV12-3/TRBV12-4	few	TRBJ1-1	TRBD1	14	CASSRQGEGTEAFF
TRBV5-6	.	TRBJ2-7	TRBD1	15	CASSTGGQGPYEQYF
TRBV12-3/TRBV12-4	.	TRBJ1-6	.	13	CASSTATDSPLHF
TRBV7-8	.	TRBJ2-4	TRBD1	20	CASSPESTGTGLVAKNIQYF
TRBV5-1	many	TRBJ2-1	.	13	CASSLGGRNEQFF
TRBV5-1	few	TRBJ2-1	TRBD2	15	CASQPDGRPNNEQFF
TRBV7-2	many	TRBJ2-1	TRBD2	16	CASSPSRLAVRNEQFF
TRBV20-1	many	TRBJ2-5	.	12	CSANRLQETQYF
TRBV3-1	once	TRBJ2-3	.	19	CATSQDPGLAYLRTDTQYF
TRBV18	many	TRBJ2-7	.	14	CASSPMKTTHEQYF
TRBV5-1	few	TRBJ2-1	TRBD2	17	CASSDPLSGREDNEQFF
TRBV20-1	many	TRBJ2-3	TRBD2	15	CSASLLAGGPDTQYF
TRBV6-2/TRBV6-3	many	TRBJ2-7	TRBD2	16	CASSPELTSGSYEQYF
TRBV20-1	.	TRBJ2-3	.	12	CSARLSGHTQYF
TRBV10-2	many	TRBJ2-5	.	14	CASSESTRKETQYF
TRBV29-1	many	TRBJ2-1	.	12	CSVVQNYNEQFF
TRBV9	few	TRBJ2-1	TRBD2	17	CASSEARGRESYNEQFF
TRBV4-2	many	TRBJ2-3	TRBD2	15	CASSRSSGRAHTQYF
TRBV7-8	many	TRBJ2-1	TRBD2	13	CASSLPGRDEQFF
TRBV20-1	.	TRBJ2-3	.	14	CSAKKGIGTDTQYF
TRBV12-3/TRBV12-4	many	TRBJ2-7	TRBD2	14	CASRPSGAAYEQYF
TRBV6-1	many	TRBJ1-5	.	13	CATRGGGNQPQHF
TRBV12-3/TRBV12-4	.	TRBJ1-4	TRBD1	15	CASSSTGTAYEKLFF
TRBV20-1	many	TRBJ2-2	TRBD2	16	CSARGGRGLLTGELFF
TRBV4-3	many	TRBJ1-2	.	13	CASSQTRTYGYTF
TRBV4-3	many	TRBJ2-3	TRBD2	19	CASSGGGLAGTSSTDTQYF
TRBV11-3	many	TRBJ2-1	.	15	CASSLEGGSYNEQFF
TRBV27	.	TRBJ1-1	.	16	CASSPRRDGVNTEAFF
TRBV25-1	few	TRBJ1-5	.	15	CASSENGGVNQPQHF
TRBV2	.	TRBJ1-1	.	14	CASRMGQPNTEAFF
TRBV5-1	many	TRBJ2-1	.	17	CASSLRGPYSSYNEQFF
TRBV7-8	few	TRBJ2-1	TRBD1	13	CASSWTDRDEQFF
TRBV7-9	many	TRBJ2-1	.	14	CASSLGAPTGEQFF
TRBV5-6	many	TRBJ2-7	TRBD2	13	CASSLLGGLEQYF
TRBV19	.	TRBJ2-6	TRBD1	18	CASSTHRGMTSGANVLTF
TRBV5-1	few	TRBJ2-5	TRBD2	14	CASSSGGTKETQYF
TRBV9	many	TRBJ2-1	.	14	CASSVVSGGNEQFF
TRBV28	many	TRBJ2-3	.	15	CASSPQGSSTDTQYF
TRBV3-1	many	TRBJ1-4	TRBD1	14	CASSQQTGNEKLFF
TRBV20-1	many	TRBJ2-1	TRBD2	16	CSASTSGGSSYNEQFF